The text below deals with one T cell receptor (beta chain). The CDR3 contains 14 residues. Trimming removed 3 bases from V and 6 bases from J, with 12 bases in between. Looked up from germline, CDR1 is MDHEN and CDR2 is SYDVKM. The sample originates from a study of T cell changes during pregnancy in multiple sclerosis. The repertoire was sequenced with immunoSEQ multiplex PCR; TCRdb's copy has only in-frame clones and lacks some. The sample consists of 15,000 to 20,000 clones, 88% of them appearing once. V and J are TRBV28 and TRBJ1-5, with a tentative D call TRBD1 (6 bases). The sequencing here drew on CD8+ T cells from peripheral blood mononuclear cells, taken after pregnancy. The sequence came from a female donor in good health, enrolled as a control in a pregnancy study. The DNA of the CDR3 is TGTGCCAGCAGTTTCGCGGGGGCAGGTCAGCCCCAGCATTTT. Translation: CASSFAGAGQPQHF.